These T cell receptor beta chains were read from a single sample in a study of CD8+CD57+ T cells in acquired aplastic anemia. TCRdb redid the calling of the reads with MiXCR, one entry per CDR3 protein. The sample comprises about 470,000 distinct CDR3 sequences, around a third of which are singletons, and less than 0.85% rests with the top ten. Sequencing was carried out using sorted CD4+, CD8+, or CD8+CD57+ T cells (not recorded which) from PBMCs. The receptors come from a human donor with aplastic anemia. The CDR3 runs from the conserved cysteine through the conserved F or W. The D gene is left open where the match is weak. Size is stated for part of the rows, as once, few or many counts, or as a class when the clone is expanded.

V gene: TRBV11-2; J gene: TRBJ1-3; clone size: few; D gene: TRBD1; CDR3 protein: CASSLYRGQSGNTIYF; CDR3 DNA: TGTGCCAGCAGCTTATACAGGGGGCAGTCTGGAAACACCATATATTTT
V gene: TRBV11-2; J gene: TRBJ2-1; clone size: few; D gene: TRBD2; CDR3 protein: CASSSGGYYNEQFF; CDR3 DNA: TGTGCCAGCAGCTCGGGGGGGTACTACAATGAGCAGTTCTTC
V gene: TRBV20-1; J gene: TRBJ2-1; clone size: few; D gene: TRBD2; CDR3 protein: CSARRTTSALGKFF; CDR3 DNA: TGCAGTGCTAGACGTACTACTAGCGCGCTGGGGAAGTTCTTC
V gene: TRBV7-9; J gene: TRBJ1-3; clone size: few; D gene: .; CDR3 protein: CASSFTGEGNTIYF; CDR3 DNA: TGTGCCAGCAGCTTTACCGGGGAAGGAAACACCATATATTTT
V gene: TRBV9; J gene: TRBJ1-6; clone size: .; D gene: .; CDR3 protein: CASSQNRLSSYNSPLHF; CDR3 DNA: TGTGCCAGCAGCCAAAACCGATTGAGCTCCTATAATTCACCCCTCCACTTT
V gene: TRBV19; J gene: TRBJ2-1; clone size: few; D gene: .; CDR3 protein: CASSLYSSYNEQFF; CDR3 DNA: TGTGCCAGTAGCCTGTATAGCTCCTACAATGAGCAGTTCTTC
V gene: TRBV4-2; J gene: TRBJ1-4; clone size: .; D gene: TRBD1; CDR3 protein: CASTPGGDSNRKLFF; CDR3 DNA: TGTGCCAGCACCCCGGGGGGGGACAGTAACAGAAAACTGTTTTTT
V gene: TRBV7-9; J gene: TRBJ2-5; clone size: .; D gene: .; CDR3 protein: CASSLAWASVRETQYF; CDR3 DNA: TGTGCCAGCAGCTTGGCGTGGGCTAGCGTGAGAGAGACCCAGTACTTC
V gene: TRBV24-1; J gene: TRBJ1-1; clone size: .; D gene: .; CDR3 protein: CASRPTWRLEGEAFF; CDR3 DNA: TGTGCCAGCAGACCTACTTGGCGCCTAGAGGGTGAAGCTTTCTTT
V gene: TRBV7-9; J gene: TRBJ2-7; clone size: .; D gene: TRBD2; CDR3 protein: CASSSGPPSGGYRYEQYF; CDR3 DNA: TGTGCCAGCAGCTCAGGCCCACCTAGCGGGGGGTATCGCTACGAGCAGTACTTC
V gene: TRBV2; J gene: TRBJ2-7; clone size: .; D gene: .; CDR3 protein: CASSLGAGGQGEQYF; CDR3 DNA: TGTGCCAGCAGCTTGGGGGCTGGTGGGCAAGGCGAGCAGTACTTC
V gene: TRBV12-3/TRBV12-4; J gene: TRBJ2-7; clone size: many; D gene: TRBD1; CDR3 protein: CASSSGQLYEQYF; CDR3 DNA: TGTGCCAGCAGTTCGGGACAGCTCTACGAGCAGTACTTC
V gene: TRBV13; J gene: TRBJ2-2; clone size: .; D gene: .; CDR3 protein: CASTSRTFSNTGELFF; CDR3 DNA: TGTGCCAGCACCTCCCGGACCTTTTCGAACACCGGGGAGCTGTTTTTT
V gene: TRBV25-1; J gene: TRBJ2-3; clone size: .; D gene: TRBD2; CDR3 protein: CASGTLAGGPTDTQYF; CDR3 DNA: TGTGCCAGCGGTACGCTAGCGGGGGGGCCTACAGATACGCAGTATTTT
V gene: TRBV9; J gene: TRBJ1-3; clone size: .; D gene: TRBD1; CDR3 protein: CASSGLRDRVGEAGNTIYF; CDR3 DNA: TGTGCCAGCAGCGGCCTCCGGGACAGGGTAGGAGAAGCTGGAAACACCATATATTTT
V gene: TRBV6-1; J gene: TRBJ2-5; clone size: .; D gene: .; CDR3 protein: CASSRVAREVRTQYF; CDR3 DNA: TGTGCCAGCAGCCGGGTTGCGAGGGAAGTGCGGACCCAGTACTTC
V gene: TRBV5-5; J gene: TRBJ2-7; clone size: few; D gene: .; CDR3 protein: CASRTDSPGEQYF; CDR3 DNA: TGTGCCAGCAGGACGGACAGTCCGGGCGAGCAGTACTTC
V gene: TRBV11-2; J gene: TRBJ1-1; clone size: .; D gene: .; CDR3 protein: CASSLRDGRFNTEAFF; CDR3 DNA: TGTGCCAGCAGCTTGAGGGACGGAAGATTTAACACTGAAGCTTTCTTT
V gene: TRBV11-2; J gene: TRBJ1-2; clone size: many; D gene: TRBD1; CDR3 protein: CASSLGLEGQGTYGYTF; CDR3 DNA: TGTGCCAGCAGCTTAGGTTTGGAGGGACAGGGGACGTATGGCTACACCTTC
V gene: TRBV15; J gene: TRBJ1-2; clone size: .; D gene: TRBD1; CDR3 protein: CATSSRRTGDSYGYTF; CDR3 DNA: TGTGCCACCAGCAGTAGGCGGACAGGGGACTCCTATGGCTACACCTTC
V gene: TRBV6-5; J gene: TRBJ1-6; clone size: .; D gene: .; CDR3 protein: CASSYSFEGGNSPLHF; CDR3 DNA: TGTGCCAGCAGTTACTCGTTCGAGGGGGGGAATTCACCCCTCCACTTT
V gene: TRBV11-2; J gene: TRBJ2-5; clone size: .; D gene: .; CDR3 protein: CASSLIGPFGQETQYF; CDR3 DNA: TGTGCCAGCAGCCTCATAGGACCTTTTGGCCAAGAGACCCAGTACTTC
V gene: TRBV4-1; J gene: TRBJ2-3; clone size: few; D gene: .; CDR3 protein: CASSQDVGYTDTQYF; CDR3 DNA: TGCGCCAGCAGCCAAGACGTCGGCTACACAGATACGCAGTATTTT
V gene: TRBV14; J gene: TRBJ1-1; clone size: .; D gene: .; CDR3 protein: CASSQELLRGGTEAFF; CDR3 DNA: TGTGCCAGCAGCCAGGAACTTCTGAGGGGGGGCACTGAAGCTTTCTTT
V gene: TRBV25-1; J gene: TRBJ2-3; clone size: few; D gene: TRBD2; CDR3 protein: CASSHGLAGGPTDTQYF; CDR3 DNA: TGTGCCAGCAGTCACGGACTAGCGGGAGGGCCCACAGATACGCAGTATTTT
V gene: TRBV4-1; J gene: TRBJ2-1; clone size: few; D gene: .; CDR3 protein: CASSQDGQPYNEQFF; CDR3 DNA: TGCGCCAGCAGCCAAGACGGGCAGCCATACAATGAGCAGTTCTTC
V gene: TRBV4-3; J gene: TRBJ2-3; clone size: .; D gene: TRBD2; CDR3 protein: CASSQDTGGGDTQYF; CDR3 DNA: TGCGCCAGCAGCCAAGATACGGGGGGGGGAGATACGCAGTATTTT
V gene: TRBV9; J gene: TRBJ2-7; clone size: many; D gene: TRBD1; CDR3 protein: CASSVGQGENYEQYF; CDR3 DNA: TGTGCCAGCAGCGTAGGACAGGGAGAAAATTACGAGCAGTACTTC
V gene: TRBV6-1; J gene: TRBJ1-6; clone size: many; D gene: .; CDR3 protein: CASTPRTFSPLHF; CDR3 DNA: TGTGCCAGCACTCCGAGGACTTTTTCACCCCTCCACTTT
V gene: TRBV9; J gene: TRBJ1-1; clone size: .; D gene: TRBD1; CDR3 protein: CASSVVTGGTEAFF; CDR3 DNA: TGTGCCAGCAGCGTAGTTACAGGGGGCACTGAAGCTTTCTTT
V gene: TRBV10-2; J gene: TRBJ2-2; clone size: many; D gene: TRBD2; CDR3 protein: CASTAPSGENTGELFF; CDR3 DNA: TGCGCCAGCACCGCGCCTAGCGGAGAGAACACCGGGGAGCTGTTTTTT
V gene: TRBV9; J gene: TRBJ2-2; clone size: .; D gene: .; CDR3 protein: CASSVDGVLWEGDTGELFF; CDR3 DNA: TGTGCCAGCAGCGTAGACGGTGTCTTGTGGGAAGGGGACACCGGGGAGCTGTTTTTT
V gene: TRBV10-2; J gene: TRBJ1-2; clone size: many; D gene: .; CDR3 protein: CASSSTGGYGYTF; CDR3 DNA: TGCGCCAGCAGCAGTACTGGGGGTTATGGCTACACCTTC
V gene: TRBV29-1; J gene: TRBJ2-1; clone size: few; D gene: TRBD1; CDR3 protein: CSVEGRPGQGVWGSYNEQFF; CDR3 DNA: TGCAGCGTTGAAGGGCGGCCGGGACAGGGGGTATGGGGCTCCTACAATGAGCAGTTCTTC
V gene: TRBV20-1; J gene: TRBJ1-3; clone size: few; D gene: .; CDR3 protein: CSARDSSYGNTIYF; CDR3 DNA: TGCAGTGCTAGGGACTCTTCCTACGGAAACACCATATATTTT
V gene: TRBV7-9; J gene: TRBJ1-1; clone size: many; D gene: .; CDR3 protein: CASSSSGTDNTEAFF; CDR3 DNA: TGTGCCAGCAGCTCCTCCGGGACGGATAACACTGAAGCTTTCTTT
V gene: TRBV24-1; J gene: TRBJ1-1; clone size: .; D gene: TRBD1; CDR3 protein: CATSTGMNTEAFF; CDR3 DNA: TGTGCCACCTCGACAGGGATGAACACTGAAGCTTTCTTT
V gene: TRBV10-3; J gene: TRBJ2-1; clone size: .; D gene: .; CDR3 protein: CAISAGADVNEQFF; CDR3 DNA: TGTGCCATCAGTGCGGGGGCCGACGTTAATGAGCAGTTCTTC
V gene: TRBV10-3; J gene: TRBJ1-2; clone size: few; D gene: TRBD1; CDR3 protein: CAISDSRDSYGYTF; CDR3 DNA: TGTGCCATCAGTGACTCCCGGGACAGCTATGGCTACACCTTC